This T cell receptor (beta chain) was captured by sequencing in a study of T cell responses to AZD1222 COVID-19 vaccine. Findings of the study overall: White British people made up most donors, females outnumbered males, and clonal diversity was possibly underestimated. Rises in breadth and depth of Spike-specific TCRs came after two AZD1222 doses. The number of AZD1222 recipients seropositive at baseline was only five or six. Targets within unmutated variant regions were reportedly found for nearly half of spike-specific TCRs.

A remark on this clone: Its target is not known.

The method was immunoSEQ multiplex PCR; TCRdb's version includes in-frame clones alone and lacks a portion of them. The profile shows 130,000 or so clones, 75% to 90% of them singletons. The CDR3 totals 12 residues. Germline lookup yields CDR1 MNHEY and CDR2 SVGAGI. V lost 6 bases, J lost 7 bases, and 12 bases lay in between. This chain joins TRBV6-5 and TRBJ2-5; D remains unclear. The receptor's source is an adult in good health. Sequencing used peripheral blood, obtained on day 0 of AZD1222 vaccination. The CDR3 bases are TGTGCCAGCAGCATGGAGCCCCCGACCCAGTACTTC. It codes for CASSMEPPTQYF.